The rows below give T cell receptor beta chains drawn from one sample of a study of cytotoxic CD8 clonotypes in ibrutinib-treated CLL. Sequencing was performed with immunoSEQ multiplex PCR; in TCRdb, only in-frame clones are kept and a portion is missing. Found here are approximately 320,000 clones, 67% of them singletons; the top ten hold about 5.9%. The starting material was PBMCs, obtained after 36 months of ibrutinib treatment. These TCRs come from a human donor with chronic lymphocytic leukemia. CDR3s include the opening cysteine and the closing phenylalanine or tryptophan. The D gene is left open where the match is weak. Clone size appears in some rows only: once, few, many, or a class for an expanded clone.

v_gene,abundance,d_gene,j_gene,CDR3aa,CDR3nt
TRBV5-4,few,.,TRBJ2-7,CASSEGGPAYEQYF,TGTGCCAGCAGCGAGGGGGGGCCGGCCTACGAGCAGTACTTC
TRBV6-5,.,.,TRBJ1-2,CASSRAGANFYGYTF,TGTGCCAGCAGTAGGGCAGGGGCAAATTTCTATGGCTACACCTTC
TRBV18,few,.,TRBJ2-5,CASSPGGETQYF,TGTGCCAGCTCACCAGGGGGAGAGACCCAGTACTTC
TRBV4-1,.,TRBD1,TRBJ2-1,CASSQGTGFPYNEQFF,TGCGCCAGCAGCCAAGGGACAGGGTTTCCCTACAATGAGCAGTTCTTC
TRBV5-4,.,.,TRBJ1-4,CASSNERQTFF,TGTGCCAGCAGCAACGAGCGACAGACGTTTTTT
TRBV9,.,TRBD2,TRBJ2-7,CASSASGSNEQYF,TGTGCCAGCAGCGCTAGCGGGAGTAACGAGCAGTACTTC
TRBV6-5,few,.,TRBJ2-7,CASSYRGRPEQYF,TGTGCCAGCAGTTATCGTGGGAGGCCCGAGCAGTACTTC
TRBV2,few,.,TRBJ1-2,CASIETNYGYTF,TGTGCCAGCATAGAAACTAACTATGGCTACACCTTC
TRBV25-1,.,TRBD1,TRBJ2-1,CASSFGQGMWNEQFF,TGTGCCAGCAGCTTCGGACAGGGGATGTGGAATGAGCAGTTCTTC
TRBV4-1,few,.,TRBJ2-7,CASSQALGGYEQYF,TGCGCCAGCAGCCAAGCACTAGGAGGCTACGAGCAGTACTTC
TRBV2,.,.,TRBJ1-6,CASSVVGYNSPLHF,TGTGCCAGCAGTGTGGTCGGCTATAATTCACCCCTCCACTTT
TRBV6-1,.,.,TRBJ1-2,CASTLVNYGYTF,TGTGCCAGCACACTCGTAAACTATGGCTACACCTTC
TRBV13,.,TRBD2,TRBJ2-7,CASSRAASGYEQYF,TGTGCCAGCAGCCGGGCCGCTAGCGGGTACGAGCAGTACTTC
TRBV29-1,once,.,TRBJ1-2,CSVVSPYGYTF,TGCAGCGTTGTCAGTCCCTATGGCTACACCTTC
TRBV7-9,.,TRBD2,TRBJ2-3,CASSSWTSPRIDTQYF,TGTGCCAGCAGCTCCTGGACTAGCCCAAGGATTGATACGCAGTATTTT
TRBV4-1,few,.,TRBJ1-6,CASSQDLRTWGVGSPLHF,TGCGCCAGCAGCCAAGATCTCCGGACTTGGGGGGTGGGTTCACCCCTCCACTTT
TRBV28,.,.,TRBJ1-2,CASSWAENYGYTF,TGTGCCAGCAGTTGGGCGGAGAACTATGGCTACACCTTC
TRBV28,.,.,TRBJ2-7,CASALGGAHEQYF,TGTGCCAGCGCCCTGGGGGGGGCCCACGAGCAGTACTTC
TRBV27,once,.,TRBJ1-1,CASTAGTEAFF,TGTGCCAGCACAGCGGGCACTGAAGCTTTCTTT
TRBV25-1,.,.,TRBJ1-1,CASIQSGTGNTEAFF,TGTGCCAGCATCCAATCCGGGACGGGAAACACTGAAGCTTTCTTT
TRBV2,few,.,TRBJ2-7,CASSEKASFSEQYF,TGTGCCAGCAGTGAGAAGGCCAGTTTTTCCGAGCAGTACTTC
TRBV10-3,.,TRBD2,TRBJ2-5,CAISESAGGQETQYF,TGTGCCATCAGTGAGTCGGCCGGGGGGCAAGAGACCCAGTACTTC
TRBV5-4,.,.,TRBJ2-7,CASSSPAREQYF,TGTGCCAGCAGCTCCCCCGCACGCGAGCAGTACTTC
TRBV27,.,TRBD1,TRBJ2-7,CASSSGTATYEQYF,TGTGCCAGCAGTTCCGGGACAGCCACCTACGAGCAGTACTTC
TRBV7-7,.,TRBD1,TRBJ2-1,CASSLNRGNEQFF,TGTGCCAGCAGCTTAAACAGGGGTAATGAGCAGTTCTTC
TRBV18,.,TRBD1,TRBJ2-7,CASSNTGGNIHEQYF,TGTGCCAGCTCAAATACAGGGGGCAACATCCACGAGCAGTACTTC
TRBV4-3,once,TRBD2,TRBJ2-1,CASSQGKVASGRLGEQFF,TGCGCCAGCAGCCAAGGGAAAGTGGCTAGCGGGAGATTGGGTGAGCAGTTCTTC
TRBV29-1,.,TRBD2,TRBJ2-1,CSVWGGGAPYNEQFF,TGCAGCGTTTGGGGCGGGGGGGCCCCCTACAATGAGCAGTTCTTC
TRBV6-5,few,.,TRBJ1-1,CASSYVDHNEAFF,TGTGCCAGCAGTTACGTGGACCACAATGAAGCTTTCTTT
TRBV10-2,.,TRBD2,TRBJ2-2,CASSGSSGGATGELFF,TGCGCCAGCAGTGGCTCTAGCGGGGGGGCGACCGGGGAGCTGTTTTTT
TRBV4-3,.,.,TRBJ2-1,CASSQGYNEQFF,TGCGCCAGCAGCCAAGGATACAATGAGCAGTTCTTC
TRBV5-6,.,TRBD1,TRBJ1-1,CASSLGQGWATEAFF,TGTGCCAGCAGCTTGGGACAGGGGTGGGCCACTGAAGCTTTCTTT
TRBV27,.,.,TRBJ2-7,CASSSSWTGEQYF,.
TRBV6-6,.,.,TRBJ1-2,CASSWESNYGYTF,TGTGCCAGCAGTTGGGAATCGAACTATGGCTACACCTTC
TRBV7-6,.,TRBD2,TRBJ2-2,CASSPGLAGGPGGELFF,TGTGCCAGCAGCCCAGGACTAGCGGGAGGGCCAGGAGGGGAGCTGTTTTTT
TRBV28,.,TRBD2,TRBJ2-7,CASSLFQIAGAGKEQYF,TGTGCCAGCAGTTTATTCCAAATAGCGGGAGCGGGCAAAGAGCAGTACTTC
TRBV9,few,.,TRBJ1-2,CASSVAWRVGYTF,TGTGCCAGCAGCGTAGCTTGGAGGGTTGGCTACACCTTC
TRBV4-1,.,.,TRBJ1-2,CASSQVSDNPNYGYTF,TGCGCCAGCAGCCAAGTCTCCGATAATCCTAACTATGGCTACACCTTC
TRBV4-1,.,.,TRBJ2-1,CASSQRRVNEQFF,TGCGCCAGCAGCCAACGGAGGGTCAATGAGCAGTTCTTC
TRBV27,.,.,TRBJ1-5,CASSLKGDASQPQHF,TGTGCCAGCAGTTTAAAGGGGGACGCAAGTCAGCCCCAGCATTTT
TRBV6-5,.,TRBD2,TRBJ2-2,CASSYSRLAGTGELFF,TGTGCCAGCAGTTACTCTCGCCTAGCGGGCACCGGGGAGCTGTTTTTT
TRBV19,.,.,TRBJ2-5,CASSIGGGFRETQYF,TGTGCCAGTAGTATTGGGGGGGGCTTCCGAGAGACCCAGTACTTC
TRBV5-1,.,TRBD2,TRBJ2-1,CASSLSLAGVEQFF,TGCGCCAGCAGCTTGTCACTAGCGGGAGTTGAGCAGTTCTTC
TRBV27,.,.,TRBJ2-1,CASRKDGDNEQFF,TGTGCCAGCAGAAAGGACGGAGACAATGAGCAGTTCTTC
TRBV6-5,.,.,TRBJ2-7,CASSYSGHYYEQYF,TGTGCCAGCAGTTACTCGGGACATTACTACGAGCAGTACTTC
TRBV28,.,.,TRBJ2-6,CASTDTPSGANVLTF,TGTGCCAGCACCGATACCCCCTCTGGGGCCAACGTCCTGACTTTC
TRBV7-2,once,.,TRBJ2-5,CASSLVGETQYF,TGTGCCAGCAGCTTAGTAGGAGAGACCCAGTACTTC
TRBV2,.,TRBD1,TRBJ2-1,CASSELPRGEQFF,TGTGCCAGCAGTGAATTGCCCAGGGGGGAGCAGTTCTTC
TRBV2,.,.,TRBJ2-5,CASSDREKETQYF,TGTGCCAGCAGTGATCGGGAAAAGGAGACCCAGTACTTC
TRBV4-1,.,TRBD1,TRBJ1-2,CASSQDRSSRGTGNYGYTF,TGCGCCAGCAGCCAAGATAGGAGCTCTAGGGGGACAGGGAACTATGGCTACACCTTC
TRBV7-9,.,.,TRBJ1-4,CASSLFSTNEKLFF,TGTGCCAGCAGCCTATTTTCAACTAATGAAAAACTGTTTTTT
TRBV28,.,.,TRBJ1-5,CASIRGGNQPQHF,TGTGCCAGCATCCGGGGGGGAAATCAGCCCCAGCATTTT
TRBV2,.,.,TRBJ2-5,CASSTSAQRWETQYF,TGTGCCAGCAGTACTTCAGCCCAACGGTGGGAGACCCAGTACTTC
TRBV4-1,.,TRBD2,TRBJ2-3,CASSQDWSGRPDTQYF,TGCGCCAGCAGCCAAGATTGGAGCGGGAGGCCAGATACGCAGTATTTT